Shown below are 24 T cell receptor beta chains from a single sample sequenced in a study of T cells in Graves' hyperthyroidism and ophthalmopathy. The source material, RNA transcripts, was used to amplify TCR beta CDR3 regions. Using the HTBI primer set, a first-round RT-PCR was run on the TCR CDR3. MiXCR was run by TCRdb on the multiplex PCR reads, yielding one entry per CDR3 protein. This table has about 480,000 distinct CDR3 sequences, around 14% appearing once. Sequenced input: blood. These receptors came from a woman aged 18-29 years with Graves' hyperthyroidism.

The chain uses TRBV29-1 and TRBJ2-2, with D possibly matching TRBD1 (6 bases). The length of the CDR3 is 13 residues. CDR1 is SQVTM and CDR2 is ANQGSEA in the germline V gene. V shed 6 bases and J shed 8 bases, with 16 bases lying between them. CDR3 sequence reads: CSVTRTDAGELFF. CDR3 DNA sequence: TGCAGCGTGACACGGACAGACGCGGGGGAGCTGTTTTTT.

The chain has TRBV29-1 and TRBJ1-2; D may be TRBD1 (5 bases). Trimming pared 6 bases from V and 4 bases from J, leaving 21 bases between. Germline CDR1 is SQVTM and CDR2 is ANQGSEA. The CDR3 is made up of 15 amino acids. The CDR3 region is CSVPTEGQGAYGYTF. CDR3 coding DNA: TGCAGCGTCCCCACTGAGGGTCAGGGTGCCTATGGCTACACCTTC.

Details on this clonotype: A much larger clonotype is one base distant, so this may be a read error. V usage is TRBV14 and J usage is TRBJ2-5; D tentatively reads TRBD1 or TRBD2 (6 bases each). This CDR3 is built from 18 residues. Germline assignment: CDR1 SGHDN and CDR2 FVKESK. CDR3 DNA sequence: TGTGCCTGCAGCCACCCCCTCGAATGGGGGGCGAGCGGAGAGACCCAGTACTTC. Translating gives CACSHPLEWGASGETQYF.

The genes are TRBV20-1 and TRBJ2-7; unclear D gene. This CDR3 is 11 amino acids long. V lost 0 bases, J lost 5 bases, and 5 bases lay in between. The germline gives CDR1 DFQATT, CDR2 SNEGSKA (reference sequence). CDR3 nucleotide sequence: TGCAGTGCTAGAGAAGTAAACGAGCAGTACTTC. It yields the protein CSAREVNEQYF.

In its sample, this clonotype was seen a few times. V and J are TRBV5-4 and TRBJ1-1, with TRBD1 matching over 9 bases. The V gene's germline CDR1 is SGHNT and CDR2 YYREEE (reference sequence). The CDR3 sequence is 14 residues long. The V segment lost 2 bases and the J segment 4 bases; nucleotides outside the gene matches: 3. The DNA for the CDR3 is TGTGCCAGCAGCTTCGACAGGGGGAGCACTGAAGCTTTCTTT. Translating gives CASSFDRGSTEAFF.

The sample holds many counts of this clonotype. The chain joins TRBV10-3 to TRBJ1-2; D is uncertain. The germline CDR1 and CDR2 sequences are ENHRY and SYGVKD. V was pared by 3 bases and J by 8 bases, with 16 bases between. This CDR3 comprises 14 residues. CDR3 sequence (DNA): TGTGCCATCAGTGACGACGCGACGGGCCTAGGCTACACCTTC. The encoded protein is CAISDDATGLGYTF.

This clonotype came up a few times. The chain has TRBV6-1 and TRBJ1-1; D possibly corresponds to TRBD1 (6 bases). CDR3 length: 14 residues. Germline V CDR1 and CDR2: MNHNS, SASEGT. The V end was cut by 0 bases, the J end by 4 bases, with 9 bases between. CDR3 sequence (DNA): TGTGCCAGCAGTGAAGCAGGGGGGGTCACTGAAGCTTTCTTT. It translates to CASSEAGGVTEAFF.

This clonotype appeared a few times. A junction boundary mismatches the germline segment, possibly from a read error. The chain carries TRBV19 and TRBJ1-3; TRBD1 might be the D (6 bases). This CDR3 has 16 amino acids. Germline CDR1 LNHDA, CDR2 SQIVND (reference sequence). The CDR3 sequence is CASSIFGGRSGNAIYF. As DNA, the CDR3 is TGTGCCAGTAGTATTTTTGGGGGCCGGTCTGGAAACGCCATATATTTT.

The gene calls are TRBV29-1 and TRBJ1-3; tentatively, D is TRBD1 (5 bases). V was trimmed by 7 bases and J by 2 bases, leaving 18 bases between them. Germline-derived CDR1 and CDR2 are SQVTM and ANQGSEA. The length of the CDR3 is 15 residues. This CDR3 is CSAQSMQGPGNTIYF. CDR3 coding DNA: TGCAGCGCTCAAAGCATGCAGGGACCTGGAAACACCATATATTTT.

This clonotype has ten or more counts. The CDR3 sequence is CASSHNPGVAGADTQYF. CDR3 bases: TGTGCCAGCAGCCATAACCCCGGGGTAGCGGGAGCAGATACGCAGTATTTT. This chain links TRBV7-3 with TRBJ2-3, with 9 bases aligning to TRBD2. The V and J ends lost 5 bases and 4 bases, in that order; junction bases with no gene match: 13. Germline lookup yields CDR1 SGHTA and CDR2 FQGTGA. This CDR3 is built from 17 residues.

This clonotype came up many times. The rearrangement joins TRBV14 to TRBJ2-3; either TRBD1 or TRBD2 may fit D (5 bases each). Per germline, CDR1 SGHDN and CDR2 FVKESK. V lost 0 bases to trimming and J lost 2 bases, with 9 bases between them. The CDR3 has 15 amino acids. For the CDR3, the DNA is TGTGCCAGCAGCCAAGATTACGGGACCACAGATACGCAGTATTTT. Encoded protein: CASSQDYGTTDTQYF.

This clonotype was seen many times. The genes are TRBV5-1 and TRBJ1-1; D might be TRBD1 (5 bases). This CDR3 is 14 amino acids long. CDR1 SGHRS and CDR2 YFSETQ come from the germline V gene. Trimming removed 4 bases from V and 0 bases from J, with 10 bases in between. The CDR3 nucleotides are TGCGCCAGCAGCACGGACATCCTGAACACTGAAGCTTTCTTT. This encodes CASSTDILNTEAFF.

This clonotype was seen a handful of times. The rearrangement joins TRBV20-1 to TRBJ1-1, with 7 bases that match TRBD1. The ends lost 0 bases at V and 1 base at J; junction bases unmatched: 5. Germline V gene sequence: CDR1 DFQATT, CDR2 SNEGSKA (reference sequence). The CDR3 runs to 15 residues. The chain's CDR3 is CSAREDGTANTEAFF. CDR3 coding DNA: TGCAGTGCTAGAGAGGACGGGACAGCGAACACTGAAGCTTTCTTT.

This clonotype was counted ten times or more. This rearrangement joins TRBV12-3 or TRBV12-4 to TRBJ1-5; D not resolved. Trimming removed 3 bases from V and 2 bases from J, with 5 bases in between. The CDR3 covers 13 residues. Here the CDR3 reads CASSFLGNQPQHF. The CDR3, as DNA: TGTGCCAGCAGTTTCCTGGGCAATCAGCCCCAGCATTTT.

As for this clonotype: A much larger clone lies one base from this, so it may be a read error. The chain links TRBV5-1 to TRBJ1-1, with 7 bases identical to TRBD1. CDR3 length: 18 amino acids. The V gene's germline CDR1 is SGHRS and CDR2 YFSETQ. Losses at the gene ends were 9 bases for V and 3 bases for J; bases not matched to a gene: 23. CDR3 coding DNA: TGCGCCACCTCGTTGGGGACAGCGGCGCAAGTTTTTCACACTGAAGCTTTCTTT. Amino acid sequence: CATSLGTAAQVFHTEAFF.

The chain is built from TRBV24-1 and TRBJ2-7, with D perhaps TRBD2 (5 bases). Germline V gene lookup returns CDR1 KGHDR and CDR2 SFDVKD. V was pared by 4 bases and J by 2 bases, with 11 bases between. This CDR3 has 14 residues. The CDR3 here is CATSESRGTYEQYF. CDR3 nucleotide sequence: TGTGCCACCAGTGAGTCCCGGGGAACCTACGAGCAGTACTTC.

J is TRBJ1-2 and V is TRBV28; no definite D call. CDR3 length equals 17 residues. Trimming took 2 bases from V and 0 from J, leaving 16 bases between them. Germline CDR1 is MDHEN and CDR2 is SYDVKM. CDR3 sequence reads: CASSLSPPTFANYGYTF. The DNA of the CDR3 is TGTGCCAGCAGTTTAAGCCCCCCGACATTCGCTAACTATGGCTACACCTTC.

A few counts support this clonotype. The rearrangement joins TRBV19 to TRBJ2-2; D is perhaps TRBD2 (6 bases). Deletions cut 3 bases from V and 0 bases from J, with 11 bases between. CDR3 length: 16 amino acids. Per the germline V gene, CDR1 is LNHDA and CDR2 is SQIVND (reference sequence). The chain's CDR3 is CASSIEAGSNTGELFF. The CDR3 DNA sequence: TGTGCCAGTAGTATTGAGGCGGGATCGAACACCGGGGAGCTGTTTTTT. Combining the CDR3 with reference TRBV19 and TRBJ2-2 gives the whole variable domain DGGITQSPKYLFRKEGQNVTLSCEQNLNHDAMYWYRQDPGQGLRLIYYSQIVNDFQKGDIAEGYSVSREKKESFPLTVTSAQKNPTAFYLCASSIEAGSNTGELFFGEGSRLTVL.

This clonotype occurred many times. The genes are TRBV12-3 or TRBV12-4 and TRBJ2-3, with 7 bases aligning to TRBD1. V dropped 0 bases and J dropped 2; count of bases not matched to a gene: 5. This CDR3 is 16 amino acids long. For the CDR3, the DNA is TGTGCCAGCAGTTTAGCCACAGGGGTTATCACAGATACGCAGTATTTT. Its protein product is CASSLATGVITDTQYF.

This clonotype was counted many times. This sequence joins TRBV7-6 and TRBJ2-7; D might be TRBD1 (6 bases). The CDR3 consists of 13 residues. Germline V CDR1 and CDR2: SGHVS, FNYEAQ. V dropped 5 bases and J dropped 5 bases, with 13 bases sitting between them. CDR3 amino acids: CASSTGIMDEQYF. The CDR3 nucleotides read TGTGCCAGCAGCACAGGGATCATGGACGAGCAGTACTTC.

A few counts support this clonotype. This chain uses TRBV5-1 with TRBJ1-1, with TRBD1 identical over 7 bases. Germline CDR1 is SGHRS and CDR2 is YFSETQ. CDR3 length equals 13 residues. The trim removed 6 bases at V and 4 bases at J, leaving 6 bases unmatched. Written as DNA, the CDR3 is TGCGCCAGCACCTACAGGGGAGCCACTGAAGCTTTCTTT. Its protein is CASTYRGATEAFF. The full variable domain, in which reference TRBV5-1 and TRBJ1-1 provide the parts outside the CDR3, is KAGVTQTPRYLIKTRGQQVTLSCSPISGHRSVSWYQQTPGQGLQFLFEYFSETQRNKGNFPGRFSGRQFSNSRSEMNVSTLELGDSALYLCASTYRGATEAFFGQGTRLTVV.

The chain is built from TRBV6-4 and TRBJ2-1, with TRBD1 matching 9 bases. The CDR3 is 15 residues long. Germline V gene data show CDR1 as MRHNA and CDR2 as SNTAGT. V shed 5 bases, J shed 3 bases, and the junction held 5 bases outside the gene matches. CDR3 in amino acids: CASSTRTGDYNEQFF. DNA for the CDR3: TGTGCCAGCAGTACACGGACAGGGGACTACAATGAGCAGTTCTTC.

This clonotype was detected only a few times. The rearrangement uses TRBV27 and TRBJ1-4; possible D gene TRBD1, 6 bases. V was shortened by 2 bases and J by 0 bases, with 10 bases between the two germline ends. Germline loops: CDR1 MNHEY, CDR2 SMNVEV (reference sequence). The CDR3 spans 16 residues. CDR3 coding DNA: TGTGCCAGCAGTTTAGACAGGCCTGCAACTAATGAAAAACTGTTTTTT. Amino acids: CASSLDRPATNEKLFF.

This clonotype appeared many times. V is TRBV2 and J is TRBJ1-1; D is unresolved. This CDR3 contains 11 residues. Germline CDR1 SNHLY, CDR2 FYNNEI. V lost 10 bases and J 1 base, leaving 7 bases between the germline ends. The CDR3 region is CATLGNTEAFF. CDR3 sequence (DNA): TGTGCCACCTTAGGGAACACTGAAGCTTTCTTT. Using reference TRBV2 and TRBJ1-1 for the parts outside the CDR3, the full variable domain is EPEVTQTPSHQVTQMGQEVILRCVPISNHLYFYWYRQILGQKVEFLVSFYNNEISEKSEIFDDQFSVERPDGSNFTLKIRSTKLEDSAMYFCATLGNTEAFFGQGTRLTVV.